The clone carrying this T cell receptor (beta chain) came up a few times. Its specificity is unknown. These data belong to a study of high-grade serous ovarian cancer treatment subgroups. Overall study findings and caveats: The analyses considered CDR3 and ignored CDR1 and CDR2.

The repertoire was sequenced with immunoSEQ multiplex PCR; TCRdb's copy has only in-frame clones and lacks some. The sample yields some 4,500 clones, around 79% seen once. The V gene's germline CDR1 is SGHRS and CDR2 YFSETQ. The CDR3 is 13 amino acids. Trimming stripped 0 bases from V and 4 bases from J, with 4 bases between. The tumor samples were collected prior to definitive surgery or chemotherapy. V and J are TRBV5-1 and TRBJ2-2; D remains unclear. This TCR came from a human donor with high-grade serous ovarian cancer. The sample comprised tumor tissue. The CDR3 DNA reads TGCGCCAGCAGCTTGGACGTCACCGGGGAGCTGTTTTTT. Protein sequence: CASSLDVTGELFF.